Only a few counts were recorded for the clone carrying this TCR beta chain. The antigen is undetermined. This sample was taken from a study of a mutant IDH1 vaccine in newly diagnosed glioma. The V and J ends lost 2 bases and 0 bases respectively, with 7 bases between them. CDR3 length: 14 residues. Germline V gene lookup returns CDR1 SNHLY and CDR2 FYNNEI. Assay used: immunoSEQ multiplex PCR; TCRdb lists only in-frame clones, some missing. The sample contains fewer than 65,000 clones, about 83% of which appear only once. Whole-study findings and limits: Among top peripheral T cell clonotypes, changes seemed unrelated to pseudoprogression.

Sample time point: baseline, week 1 (first vaccination visit). Treatment specified: pre-vaccination baseline after standard-of-care therapy. The input for sequencing was PBMCs, taken from a glioma patient treated with radiotherapy, temozolomide or both. The clonotype was recovered from a woman aged 40 to 50 with glioma. The V call is TRBV2, the J call TRBJ1-1; D unclear. The CDR3 nucleotides are TGTGCCAGCAGTGAACGGAGCATGAACACTGAAGCTTTCTTT. Amino acid sequence: CASSERSMNTEAFF. Full variable domain (outside the CDR3, taken from reference TRBV2 and TRBJ1-1): EPEVTQTPSHQVTQMGQEVILRCVPISNHLYFYWYRQILGQKVEFLVSFYNNEISEKSEIFDDQFSVERPDGSNFTLKIRSTKLEDSAMYFCASSERSMNTEAFFGQGTRLTVV.